This entry lists 20 T cell receptor beta chains sequenced from one sample in a study of post-analysis software for immune sequencing data. Study conclusions and caveats: TRBV5-6, TRBV5-1 and TRBV20-1 were among a few TRBV segments more frequent in patients than controls.

TCR beta libraries were prepared from cDNA with unique molecular identifiers. TCRdb reprocessed the PCR reads with MiXCR, giving one entry per CDR3 protein. The repertoire holds approximately 260,000 distinct CDR3 sequences, with 36% as singletons. These receptors' antigens are unknown. The material sequenced was blood. The receptor source for this set is a girl aged 5 to 17 with multiple sclerosis.

This clonotype showed up many times. This chain links TRBV4-1 with TRBJ1-4; D is undetermined. Germline loops: CDR1 MGHRA, CDR2 YSYEKL. Trimming pared 0 bases from V and 5 bases from J, leaving 7 bases between. This CDR3 has 14 amino acids. CDR3 protein: CASSQESRNEKLFF. The DNA for the CDR3 is TGCGCCAGCAGCCAAGAATCCAGGAATGAAAAACTGTTTTTT.

The sample holds many counts of this clonotype. The rearrangement joins TRBV6-6 to TRBJ2-5; D might be TRBD2 (5 bases). This CDR3 has 13 amino acids. V was clipped by 6 bases and J by 13 bases, with 21 bases between them. CDR1 and CDR2 from the germline V gene are MNHNY and SVGAGI (reference sequence). The CDR3 loop is CASSSTADGVGYF. The DNA for the CDR3 is TGTGCCAGCAGCAGTACCGCCGACGGGGTTGGGTACTTC.

This clonotype was counted ten times or more. V gene TRBV28 combines with J gene TRBJ2-3; 10 nucleotides match TRBD1. Per the germline V gene, CDR1 is MDHEN and CDR2 is SYDVKM. Unmatched junction bases numbered 7, after V lost 4 bases and J lost 0 bases. The CDR3 is made up of 17 amino acids. The CDR3 loop reads CASSSDRGRTSTDTQYF. In DNA form, the CDR3 reads TGTGCCAGCAGTTCTGACAGGGGGCGGACTAGCACAGATACGCAGTATTTT.

This clonotype was counted between two and nine times. This rearrangement joins TRBV5-1 to TRBJ2-1, with D perhaps matching TRBD2 (6 bases). V lost 2 bases and J 0 bases, leaving 12 bases between the germline ends. The CDR3 length is 16 residues. CDR1 SGHRS and CDR2 YFSETQ come from the germline V gene. The CDR3 loop reads CASSFSSASSYNEQFF. For the CDR3, the DNA is TGCGCCAGCAGCTTTTCTAGCGCTAGCTCCTACAATGAGCAGTTCTTC.

Many counts were recorded for this clonotype. The chain joins TRBV3-1 to TRBJ1-1; no definite D call. V gave up 4 bases and J gave up 2 bases, with 8 bases separating them. The CDR3 extends over 13 amino acids. CDR1 is LGHDT, CDR2 YNNKEL, per germline (reference sequence). CDR3: CASSPTDNTEAFF. Written as DNA, the CDR3 is TGTGCCAGCAGCCCAACAGACAACACTGAAGCTTTCTTT.

The chain uses TRBV6-1 and TRBJ2-5, with 9 bases identical to TRBD2. Germline lookup yields CDR1 MNHNS and CDR2 SASEGT. After removal of 2 bases from V and 3 bases from J, the junction contained 7 bases not matched to a gene. There are 16 residues in the CDR3. This chain's CDR3 is CASSELTSGTKETQYF. The CDR3 DNA follows: TGTGCCAGCAGTGAATTGACTAGCGGAACCAAAGAGACCCAGTACTTC.

A note on this clonotype: A much larger clone lies one base from this, so it may be a read error. CDR3 sequence (DNA): TGCAGTGCTAGAGGGCTCAGCTCCTACAATGAGCAGTACTTC. It is translated as CSARGLSSYNEQYF. The rearrangement links TRBV20-1 to TRBJ2-1, with D unclear. Matching the DNA end better, TRBJ2-7 makes the J call doubtful. The CDR3 consists of 14 residues. CDR1 and CDR2 (germline): DFQATT, SNEGSKA (reference sequence).

V is TRBV24-1 and J is TRBJ2-1; 8 nucleotides align to TRBD1. The CDR3 runs to 15 residues. Germline lookup yields CDR1 KGHDR and CDR2 SFDVKD. Trimming took 5 bases from V and 4 from J; bases not matched to a gene: 6. The CDR3 bases are TGTGCCACCAGTGGCTCGGGACAGGTATACAATGAGCAGTTCTTC. Residues: CATSGSGQVYNEQFF.

With regard to this clonotype: The junction differs from germline at one of its ends, possibly a read error. The rearrangement uses TRBV10-3 and TRBJ2-3; 8 bases match TRBD1. CDR3 length equals 15 residues. Germline CDR1 ENHRY, CDR2 SYGVKD. The CDR3 coding sequence is TGTGCCACCCGAAATTCAGGGGGCTCCACAGATACGCGGTATTTT. It yields the protein CATRNSGGSTDTRYF.

This clonotype appeared a few times. This chain connects TRBV7-2 to TRBJ2-5, with D perhaps TRBD2 (6 bases). The CDR3 extends over 16 amino acids. V was shortened by 1 base and J by 2 bases, with 14 bases between the two germline ends. Germline V lookup: CDR1 SGHTA, CDR2 FQGNSA. The CDR3 loop reads CASSLGPGGGQETQYF. The CDR3 coding sequence is TGTGCCAGCAGCTTAGGTCCAGGCGGAGGGCAAGAGACCCAGTACTTC.

This clonotype was seen ten or more times. The chain carries TRBV4-1 and TRBJ2-1; D is ambiguous. CDR1 and CDR2 (germline): MGHRA, YSYEKL. The germline V and J ends were trimmed by 0 bases and 7 bases, with 16 bases remaining between them. The CDR3 extends over 16 amino acids. The CDR3 bases are TGCGCCAGCAGCCAAGATCAGAGCCCCCCCTCTAATGAGCAGTTCTTC. Residues: CASSQDQSPPSNEQFF.

This clonotype was seen a few times. With a much larger clone just one base away, this may be a read error. CDR3 residues: CSGQGRGLETQYF. CDR3 in DNA: TGCAGCGGCCAAGGACGGGGGTTAGAGACCCAGTACTTC. The chain is built from TRBV29-1 and TRBJ2-5; tentatively, D is TRBD2 (6 bases). The CDR3 runs to 13 residues. V was cut by 7 bases and J by 4 bases, with 16 bases left in between. Germline V gives CDR1 SQVTM, CDR2 ANQGSEA.

On this clonotype: At one end the junction does not follow the germline gene, possibly because of a read error. The J gene is TRBJ1-1, the V gene TRBV18; 8 bases are a match to TRBD1. Germline V gene data show CDR1 as KGHSH and CDR2 as LQKENI. The CDR3 totals 14 residues. The DNA of the CDR3 is TGTACCAGCTCACCGGGGACAGGGAACACTGAAGCTTTCTTT. Its translation is CTSSPGTGNTEAFF.

Comment on this clonotype: A read error may account for a junction end that differs from germline. V and J are TRBV5-6 and TRBJ1-2; 9 nucleotides match TRBD1. The germline V gene encodes CDR1 SGHDT and CDR2 YYEEEE. The CDR3 runs 14 residues. CDR3 nucleotide sequence: TGTGCCGGCAGCCTGGACAGGGGCTCCTATGGCTACACCTTC. It encodes CAGSLDRGSYGYTF.

There are many counts of this clonotype. The V and J genes are TRBV18 and TRBJ2-6; D could derive from TRBD1 or TRBD2 (5 bases each). This CDR3 contains 20 residues. The germline V gene encodes CDR1 KGHSH and CDR2 LQKENI. V was pared by 3 bases and J by 2 bases, with 23 bases between. The CDR3 DNA is TGTGCCAGCTCACCGGTATCCGGGACGACTGCTCAGGCTGGGGCCAACGTCCTGACTTTC. The encoded protein is CASSPVSGTTAQAGANVLTF.

The table lists this clonotype with many counts. This chain links TRBV29-1 with TRBJ2-1, with D possibly being TRBD2 (5 bases). Germline CDR1 is SQVTM and CDR2 is ANQGSEA. This CDR3 has 15 residues. Trimming left V 4 bases short and J 5 bases short, with 18 bases between. The CDR3 bases are TGCAGCGTTGTCGGCGGGTCGTTCATGAACAATGAGCAGTTCTTC. It encodes CSVVGGSFMNNEQFF.

This rearrangement joins TRBV3-1 to TRBJ2-2; 10 bases line up with TRBD2. Looked up from germline, CDR1 is LGHDT and CDR2 is YNNKEL (reference sequence). Germline trimming cut 0 bases from V and 8 bases from J; bases unmatched to any gene: 9. The CDR3 covers 17 residues. This chain's CDR3 is CASSQEVLAGRIGELFF. DNA of the CDR3: TGTGCCAGCAGCCAAGAGGTACTAGCGGGACGGATTGGGGAGCTGTTTTTT.

V gene TRBV6-6 combines with J gene TRBJ2-5; D may correspond to TRBD1 or TRBD2 (5 bases each). V was shortened by 2 bases and J by 5 bases, with 9 bases between the two germline ends. CDR1 and CDR2 from the germline V gene are MNHNY and SVGAGI (reference sequence). CDR3 length equals 13 residues. CDR3 nucleotide sequence: TGTGCCAGCAGTTACCGGGACGGTGAGACCCAGTACTTC. It specifies CASSYRDGETQYF.

This clonotype was recorded once. The chain couples TRBV4-1 to TRBJ2-5, with 11 positions matching TRBD2. Germline V CDR1 and CDR2: MGHRA, YSYEKL. There are 15 residues in the CDR3. The J segment lost 5 bases and the V segment lost 0 bases, leaving 2 bases of the junction unmatched. The CDR3 DNA reads TGCGCCAGCAGCCAAGAACTAGCGGGAGTTGAGACCCAGTACTTC. It specifies CASSQELAGVETQYF.

V gene TRBV20-1 combines with J gene TRBJ2-4; D gene unclear. The V and J ends lost 4 bases and 3 bases respectively, with 10 bases between them. Germline values: CDR1 DFQATT, CDR2 SNEGSKA (reference sequence). The CDR3 extends over 13 amino acids. CDR3 nucleotide sequence: TGCAGTGCTATCCCGGCCGGCAAAAACATTCAGTACTTC. Translated, it gives CSAIPAGKNIQYF.